Detailed here is one TCR beta chain. Its target is not known. The data derive from a study of STAT3 mutations in large granular lymphocyte leukemia. Findings and caveats of the study: In T-cell large granular lymphocyte leukemia, about half of patients showed multiple immunodominant subclonotypes.

Each sample's TCRbeta library yielded on average roughly 42,000 productive templates. Here immunoSEQ multiplex PCR was the method, and the copy in TCRdb shows in-frame clones only, minus some. Of roughly 22,000 clones in the sample, over 90% were seen once. V dropped 0 bases and J dropped 3; count of bases not matched to a gene: 5. Per germline, CDR1 LGHNA and CDR2 YSLEER. The CDR3 is 16 amino acids. This TCR came from a man aged 35 to 55 with T-cell large granular lymphocyte leukemia. Some clones in this sample may be carry-over from other donors' samples. Sequenced: peripheral blood mononuclear cells. This chain joins TRBV4-3 and TRBJ2-1; 7 positions match TRBD1. Here the CDR3 reads CASSQESTGVYNEQFF. The CDR3 bases are TGCGCCAGCAGCCAAGAAAGTACAGGGGTCTACAATGAGCAGTTCTTC.